One sample yielded the 5 T cell receptor beta chains listed below, sequenced in a study of T cell responses to AZD1222 COVID-19 vaccine (dated by TCRdb to about 2021). In the paper's terms, the time point label means: about 28 days (+/-7) after the second vaccine dose. Receptor amplification or capture employed the immunoSEQ multiplex PCR assay. TCRdb mirrors the immuneACCESS table, restricted to in-frame sequences. Some clones are absent from its copies; in checked studies, under half trace to an unresolved V gene, and the reason for the others is unknown. Recorded for this sample are more than 80,000 clones; around 93% of them occurred a single time. The ten biggest clones cover around 28% of the sample. The material sequenced was peripheral blood, taken 28 days after the second AZD1222 dose. These TCRs come from an adult who received the AZD1222 COVID-19 vaccine.

This chain uses TRBV28 with TRBJ2-1, with 12 bases that match TRBD2. The germline V gene has CDR1 MDHEN and CDR2 SYDVKM. The CDR3 length is 16 residues. Trimming at V came to 7 bases and at J to 3 bases, leaving 7 bases not matched to a gene. CDR3 loop: CASTGTSGLVYNEQFF. Written as DNA, the CDR3 is TGTGCCAGCACTGGGACTAGCGGGTTGGTCTACAATGAGCAGTTCTTC.

The chain carries TRBV6-5 and TRBJ1-4, with 8 bases matching TRBD1. In germline, CDR1 is MNHEY, CDR2 SVGAGI. V shed 5 bases, J shed 8 bases, and the junction held 10 bases outside the gene matches. The CDR3 runs 15 residues. The CDR3 coding sequence is TGTGCCAGCAGTCCAAAACAGGGGGGATGGGAAAAACTGTTTTTT. Protein product: CASSPKQGGWEKLFF.

The J gene is TRBJ2-1, the V gene TRBV7-2; D unresolved. Germline V gene sequence: CDR1 SGHTA, CDR2 FQGNSA. Trimming shortened V by 0 bases and J by 6 bases, and 9 bases separated the two germline ends. This CDR3 region has 14 residues. The CDR3 sequence is CASSLAFESNEQFF. The CDR3 DNA reads as TGTGCCAGCAGCTTAGCGTTCGAAAGCAATGAGCAGTTCTTC. Full variable domain (outside the CDR3, taken from reference TRBV7-2 and TRBJ2-1): GAGVSQSPSNKVTEKGKDVELRCDPISGHTALYWYRQSLGQGLEFLIYFQGNSAPDKSGLPSDRFSAERTGGSVSTLTIQRTQQEDSAVYLCASSLAFESNEQFFGPGTRLTVL.

The chain employs TRBV7-6 and TRBJ2-7; D possibly corresponds to TRBD1 (6 bases). Trimming shortened V by 5 bases and J by 5 bases, and 16 bases separated the two germline ends. Germline CDR1 is SGHVS and CDR2 is FNYEAQ. This CDR3 contains 14 residues. The CDR3 spells CASSLTGLLDEQYF. DNA for the CDR3: TGTGCCAGCAGCCTTACAGGGTTGTTGGACGAGCAGTACTTC.

This chain connects TRBV13 to TRBJ2-2; TRBD2 matches at 13 bases. This CDR3 is built from 18 residues. The germline CDR1 and CDR2 sequences are PRHDT and FYEKMQ (reference sequence). V dropped 5 bases and J dropped 5; count of bases not matched to a gene: 11. CDR3 nucleotide sequence: TGTGCCAGCAGCCCGGGACTAGCGGGATTAAGTGGAACCGGGGAGCTGTTTTTT. Its protein product is CASSPGLAGLSGTGELFF.